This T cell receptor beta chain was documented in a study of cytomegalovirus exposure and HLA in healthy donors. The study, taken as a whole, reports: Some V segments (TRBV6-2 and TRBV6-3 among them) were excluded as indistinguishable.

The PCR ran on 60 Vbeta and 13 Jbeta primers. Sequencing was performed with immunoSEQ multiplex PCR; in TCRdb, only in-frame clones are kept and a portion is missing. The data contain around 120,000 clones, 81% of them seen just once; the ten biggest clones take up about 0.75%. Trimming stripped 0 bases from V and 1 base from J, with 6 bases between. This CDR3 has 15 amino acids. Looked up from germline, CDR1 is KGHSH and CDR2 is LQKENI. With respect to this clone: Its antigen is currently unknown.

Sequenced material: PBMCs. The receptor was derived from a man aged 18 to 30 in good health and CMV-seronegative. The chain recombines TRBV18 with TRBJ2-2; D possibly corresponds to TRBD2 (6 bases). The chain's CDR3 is CASSPPRGNTGELFF. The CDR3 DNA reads TGTGCCAGCTCACCACCGCGGGGGAACACCGGGGAGCTGTTTTTT.